This entry lists 14 T cell receptor beta chains sequenced from one sample in a study of CD8 T cells in ankylosing spondylitis. TCRdb called the 5' RACE reads again in MiXCR, with one record for every CDR3 protein. The sample has 350,000 to 400,000 distinct CDR3 sequences, 20% to 25% seen once. Sequencing was done on a sample of blood, either unsorted or a sorted T cell fraction (not recorded which). The origin of the receptors is a male donor with ankylosing spondylitis or in good health (not recorded which).

The J gene is TRBJ2-7, the V gene TRBV7-9, with D possibly TRBD2 on 6 matching bases. The CDR3 is 16 amino acids. The V gene's germline CDR1 is SEHNR and CDR2 FQNEAQ (reference sequence). Trimming removed 5 bases from V and 3 bases from J, with 20 bases in between. CDR3 region: CASSTRTEGFNYEQYF. CDR3 coding DNA: TGTGCCAGCAGCACGCGAACGGAGGGATTCAACTACGAGCAGTACTTC.

This rearrangement joins TRBV30 to TRBJ1-4; 7 bases agree with TRBD1. V lost 4 bases and J lost 0; bases outside the gene matches: 5. Germline lookup yields CDR1 GTSNPN and CDR2 SVGIG (reference sequence). The CDR3 has 15 residues. The CDR3 loop reads CAWTDTGATNEKLFF. As DNA, the CDR3 is TGTGCCTGGACCGACACAGGGGCAACTAATGAAAAACTGTTTTTT.

The chain joins TRBV12-3 or TRBV12-4 to TRBJ2-1; perhaps TRBD2 as D (5 bases). The germline V and J ends were trimmed by 4 bases and 10 bases, with 14 bases remaining between them. There are 13 residues in the CDR3. The CDR3 region is CASSSGPRGEQFF. DNA of the CDR3: TGTGCCAGCAGTTCTGGACCCCGCGGGGAGCAGTTCTTC.

V is TRBV20-1 and J is TRBJ2-7, with a weak D call TRBD1 (5 bases). V dropped 3 bases and J dropped 4 bases, with 19 bases sitting between them. CDR1 DFQATT and CDR2 SNEGSKA come from the germline V gene (reference sequence). The CDR3 loop spans 15 amino acids. The CDR3 loop reads CSARMRQPLYYEQYF. CDR3 DNA: TGCAGTGCTAGGATGCGACAGCCGCTCTATTACGAGCAGTACTTC.

The chain has TRBV21-1 and TRBJ2-7; the table's TRBD1 call for D was not verified on the DNA. TRBV21-1 is classified as a pseudogene. This CDR3 has 15 amino acids. Here the CDR3 DNA reads TGTGCCAGCAGCAAAAGACAGTGCTTGGTCTACGAGCAGTACTTC. Residues: CASSKRQCLVYEQYF.

This clonotype was recorded at least ten times. The V and J genes are TRBV12-3 or TRBV12-4 and TRBJ2-6; D is uncertain. The CDR3 length is 13 residues. V dropped 3 bases and J dropped 4 bases, with 4 bases sitting between them. In DNA form, the CDR3 reads TGTGCCAGCAGTTTGGGGGGGGCCAACGTCCTGACTTTC. Its protein is CASSLGGANVLTF.

The chain uses TRBV6-1 and TRBJ1-1; possibly TRBD1 for D (5 bases). In germline, CDR1 is MNHNS, CDR2 SASEGT. The CDR3 consists of 13 residues. V shed 6 bases and J shed 1 base, with 9 bases lying between them. In DNA form, the CDR3 reads TGTGCCAGCAGGGCCACAGGGAACACTGAAGCTTTCTTT. Its protein product is CASRATGNTEAFF.

This chain links TRBV24-1 with TRBJ2-2; 7 bases map to TRBD1. V dropped 3 bases and J dropped 2; count of bases not matched to a gene: 5. This CDR3 has 16 amino acids. Germline CDR1 reads KGHDR; CDR2 reads SFDVKD. The CDR3 coding sequence is TGTGCCACCAGTGATGCCGGGACAGCAAACACCGGGGAGCTGTTTTTT. It codes for CATSDAGTANTGELFF.

This rearrangement joins TRBV11-2 to TRBJ1-2; 8 nucleotides line up with TRBD1. Germline CDR1 SGHAT, CDR2 FQNNGV. CDR3 length: 13 amino acids. After removal of 4 bases from V and 8 bases from J, the junction contained 6 bases not matched to a gene. The CDR3 spells CASSSQGVRGYTF. Written as DNA, the CDR3 is TGTGCCAGCAGCTCACAGGGGGTTCGCGGCTACACCTTC.

This clonotype appeared a few times. The chain combines TRBV9 with TRBJ2-1, with 7 positions matching TRBD2. The CDR3 consists of 15 residues. CDR1 is SGDLS and CDR2 is YYNGEE in the germline V gene. The J segment lost 5 bases and the V segment lost 0 bases, leaving 5 bases of the junction unmatched. CDR3 loop: CASSVATSADNEQFF. The CDR3 nucleotides read TGTGCCAGCAGCGTAGCTACTAGCGCGGACAATGAGCAGTTCTTC.

V gene TRBV10-2 combines with J gene TRBJ1-4, with TRBD1 matching 7 bases. V lost 1 base, J lost 8 bases, and 13 bases stayed unmatched. CDR1 is WSHSY and CDR2 is SAAADI in the germline V gene. The CDR3 is 17 residues long. The CDR3 sequence is CASSEWAGGPGEEKLFF. Here the CDR3 DNA reads TGCGCCAGCAGTGAGTGGGCAGGGGGGCCCGGAGAGGAAAAACTGTTTTTT.

The chain recombines TRBV5-6 with TRBJ2-1; D gene uncertain. The length of the CDR3 is 17 residues. Between the trimmed V and J ends, which lost 4 bases and 2 bases, there was a span of 19 bases. The germline gives CDR1 SGHDT, CDR2 YYEEEE. This chain's CDR3 is CASSPVRRILTYNEQFF. CDR3 coding DNA: TGTGCCAGCAGCCCGGTTAGGCGGATACTTACCTACAATGAGCAGTTCTTC.

This clonotype was recorded at least ten times. This chain's CDR3 is CASTRQDSYEQYF. As DNA, the CDR3 is TGTGCCAGCACCCGACAGGACAGCTACGAGCAGTACTTC. The genes are TRBV2 and TRBJ2-7, with a weak D call TRBD1 (6 bases). Germline V gene sequence: CDR1 SNHLY, CDR2 FYNNEI. Trimming removed 7 bases from V and 3 bases from J, with 13 bases in between. This CDR3 comprises 13 residues.

The rearrangement joins TRBV5-1 to TRBJ2-3; D remains unclear. In germline, CDR1 is SGHRS, CDR2 YFSETQ. The CDR3 contains 17 residues. V lost 3 bases and J lost 2, with 19 bases in between. CDR3 coding DNA: TGCGCCAGCAGCTCCAAGGTAGGCCCGACCTTCACAGATACGCAGTATTTT. Encoded protein: CASSSKVGPTFTDTQYF.